This paragraph reports one T cell receptor beta chain. Its target is unknown. TCR alpha and TCR beta cDNA libraries with sample barcodes and UMIs came from 5'RACE using constant-segment primers. TCRdb recomputed calls from the 5' RACE reads with MiXCR, one row per CDR3 protein. The sample yields 35,000 to 50,000 distinct CDR3 sequences, approximately 9.7% seen once. This sample is drawn from a study of T-cell memory formation after mild COVID-19. General observations from the study: Day 15 to 85 contractors were CD4/CD8 balanced; later expanders leaned CD4+.

The CDR3 totals 14 residues. Looked up from germline, CDR1 is SGHAT and CDR2 is FQNNGV. V dropped 5 bases and J dropped 3 bases, with 12 bases sitting between them. This clonotype originated in an adult woman who had mild COVID-19 (a few samples of this study predate the infection). Cell type and time point are not known. This chain uses TRBV11-2 with TRBJ2-3, with a weak D call TRBD2 (6 bases). The sample consisted of PBMCs or a T cell subset sorted from them (not recorded which). The DNA of the CDR3 is TGTGCCAGCAGCCCGTCTAGCGCGACAGATACGCAGTATTTT. Translation: CASSPSSATDTQYF.